These 3 T cell receptor beta chains were all obtained from the same sample, sequenced in a study of blood T cell repertoires in COVID-19. The data were produced by immunoSEQ multiplex PCR, yet TCRdb's version contains in-frame clones alone and is incomplete. This sample carries 200,000 to 300,000 clones, about 88% of them seen once, and the ten largest clones take approximately 5.1%. The sequencing input was peripheral blood. These receptor sequences come from a woman aged 55-69 years with COVID-19, enrolled during active disease.

The V call is TRBV6-5, the J call TRBJ2-7, with 9 bases identical to TRBD1. V trimming: 10 bases; J trimming: 7 bases; junction bases outside the gene matches: 14. The germline gives CDR1 MNHEY, CDR2 SVGAGI. There are 14 residues in the CDR3. CDR3 sequence reads: CAIRDRARSGEQYF. DNA of the CDR3: TGTGCCATACGGGACAGGGCTCGTTCGGGGGAGCAGTACTTC.

The chain recombines TRBV3-1 (or the pseudogene TRBV3-2) with TRBJ1-6, with TRBD1 identical over 7 bases. CDR1 LGHDT and CDR2 YNNKEL come from the germline V gene (reference sequence). The CDR3 loop spans 12 amino acids. The trim removed 1 base at V and 16 bases at J, leaving 4 bases unmatched. The CDR3 nucleotides read TGTGCCAGCAGCCAAGCAGGGGGTTCGCTCCACTTT. This sequence encodes CASSQAGGSLHF.

J is TRBJ2-1 and V is TRBV6-2 or TRBV6-3, with 9 bases lining up with TRBD2. Unmatched junction bases numbered 0, after V lost 0 bases and J lost 3 bases. The CDR3 sequence is 15 residues long. Germline V gene data show CDR1 as MNHEY and CDR2 as SVGEGT. CDR3 in DNA: TGTGCCAGCAGTTACTCTAGCGGGAGCTACAATGAGCAGTTCTTC. Translating it yields CASSYSSGSYNEQFF.